This TCR beta chain came from a study of blood T cell repertoires in COVID-19. The age range of participants was 18 to 89 years, with residence in 20 to 25 US areas. Germline CDR1 and CDR2: SGHTA and FQGNSA. There are 17 residues in the CDR3. J lost 7 bases, V lost 1 base, and 11 bases had no gene match. Only in-frame clones appear in the TCRdb table, and some are missing; sequencing was by immunoSEQ multiplex PCR. The top ten hold 18% of the sample, which has approximately 130,000 clones, around 83% seen once. The V call is TRBV7-2, the J call TRBJ2-7; 12 bases match TRBD1. The source is a man in his thirties or forties who had recovered from COVID-19. The specimen was PBMCs or T cells enriched from blood (not recorded which). CDR3 residues: CASSLVAFGTGGGEQYF. The CDR3 DNA sequence: TGTGCCAGCAGCTTAGTTGCTTTCGGGACAGGGGGCGGGGAGCAGTACTTC.